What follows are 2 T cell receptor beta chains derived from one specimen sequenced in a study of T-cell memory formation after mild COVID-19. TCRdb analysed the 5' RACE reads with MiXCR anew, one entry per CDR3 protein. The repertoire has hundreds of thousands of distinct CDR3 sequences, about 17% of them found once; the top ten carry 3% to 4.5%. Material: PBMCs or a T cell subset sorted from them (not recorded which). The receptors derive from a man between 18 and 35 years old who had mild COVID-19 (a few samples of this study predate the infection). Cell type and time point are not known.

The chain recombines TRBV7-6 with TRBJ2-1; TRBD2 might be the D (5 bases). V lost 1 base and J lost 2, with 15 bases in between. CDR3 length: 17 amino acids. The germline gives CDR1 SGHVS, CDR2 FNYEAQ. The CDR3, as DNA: TGTGCCAGCAGCTTAGGTGGGAGTGAGGAGACCTACAATGAGCAGTTCTTC. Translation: CASSLGGSEETYNEQFF.

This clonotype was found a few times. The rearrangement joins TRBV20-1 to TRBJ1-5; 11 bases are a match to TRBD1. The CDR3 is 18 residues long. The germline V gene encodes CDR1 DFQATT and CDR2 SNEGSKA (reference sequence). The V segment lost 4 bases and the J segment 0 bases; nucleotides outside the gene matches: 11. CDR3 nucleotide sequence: TGCAGTGCTACCCTTGGGGGGACAGGGGGGTCTAGCAATCAGCCCCAGCATTTT. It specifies CSATLGGTGGSSNQPQHF.